A selection of T cell receptor beta chains follows, all from one sample in a study of Ad26.COV2.S vaccination and SARS-CoV-2 variants. Data came from immunoSEQ multiplex PCR; TCRdb stores just in-frame clones and leaves some out. The table includes about 350,000 clones, more than 75% detected once. The input for sequencing was peripheral blood, taken in a trial of Ad26.COV2.S vaccine versus placebo. The receptors were sampled from a person aged 18-65 years who received the Ad26.COV2.S COVID-19 vaccine or a placebo. CDR3s include the opening cysteine and the closing phenylalanine or tryptophan. The D gene is left open where the match is weak. Not all rows give a size; the values are once, few, many and, for expanded clones, a class.

d_call j_call v_call cdr3_length clone_size cdr3_nt cdr3_aa
- TRBJ2-7 TRBV5-1 14 - TGCGCCAGCAGCTTGGTACGGGACTCCTACGAGCAGTACTTC CASSLVRDSYEQYF
TRBD1 TRBJ1-4 TRBV29-1 14 - TGCAGCGTTTCCCCAGGGGGCAGTTTTGAAAAACTGTTTTTT CSVSPGGSFEKLFF
- TRBJ2-5 TRBV28 13 - TGTGCCAGCAATCCTGGGGGAACAGAGACCCAGTACTTC CASNPGGTETQYF
- TRBJ2-7 TRBV29-1 11 - TGCAGCGTTGCCAACTCCTACGAGCAGTACTTC CSVANSYEQYF
TRBD1 TRBJ2-7 TRBV10-1 17 many TGCGCCAGCAGCCCGGGACAGGGGGTTAGCGGGAGATACGAGCAGTACTTC CASSPGQGVSGRYEQYF
TRBD1 TRBJ1-4 TRBV15 12 - TGTGCCACCAGAGGGGACAGTGAAAAACTGTTTTTT CATRGDSEKLFF
TRBD1 TRBJ1-6 TRBV9 15 few TGTGCCAGCAGCGTAGTAGGACAGGGGTATTCACCCCTCCACTTT CASSVVGQGYSPLHF
- TRBJ2-3 TRBV19 12 - TGTGCCAGTAGTATGGGGGAAGATACGCAGTATTTT CASSMGEDTQYF
- TRBJ2-2 TRBV14 14 - TGTGCCAGCAGCCAAAGTGGTTTGTCCGGGGAGCTGTTTTTT CASSQSGLSGELFF
- TRBJ2-2 TRBV24-1 13 few TGTGCCACCAGTTTACGGTTCACCGGGGAGCTGTTTTTT CATSLRFTGELFF
TRBD1 TRBJ1-5 TRBV12-3/TRBV12-4 11 - TGTGCCAGCAGTCACGGACAGGGTGCTTATTTT CASSHGQGAYF
- TRBJ2-1 TRBV5-8 15 - TGTGCCAGCAGCTTGGCCGGGAGCTCCTACAATGAGCAGTTCTTC CASSLAGSSYNEQFF
- TRBJ1-1 TRBV3-1/TRBV3-2 16 - TGTGCCAGCAGCAGACTGGGTTCGGGCGCCCTTACTGAAGCTTTCTTT CASSRLGSGALTEAFF
- TRBJ1-1 TRBV5-4 16 - TGTGCCAGCAGCTCGGACGGGAGGGGACAGAACACTGAAGCTTTCTTT CASSSDGRGQNTEAFF
- TRBJ1-6 TRBV23-1 17 - TGCGCCAGCAGTCAAGAAGGGGGTTGCTCCTATAATTCACCCCTCCACTTT CASSQEGGCSYNSPLHF
- TRBJ1-1 TRBV5-1 13 - TGCGCCAGCAGCTTTTCAGAGGCTGCTGAAGCTTTCTTT CASSFSEAAEAFF
- TRBJ2-1 TRBV7-2 13 few TGTGCCAGCAGCGACAGAGAAGTCCGTGAGCAGTTCTTC CASSDREVREQFF
TRBD2 TRBJ2-3 TRBV4-3 17 - TGCGCCAGCAGCCAAGATTCTAGCGGGAGGGCCGGGGATACGCAGTATTTT CASSQDSSGRAGDTQYF
TRBD1 TRBJ1-5 TRBV19 16 - TGTGCCAGTAGTATAGATCGGGACAGGGGGGGCCAGCCCCAGCATTTT CASSIDRDRGGQPQHF
TRBD1 TRBJ1-4 TRBV6-6 13 - TGTGCCAGCAGTGGCTCGCAGGGGGAGGTTTGGTTTTTT CASSGSQGEVWFF
TRBD2 TRBJ2-7 TRBV6-1 15 many TGTGCCAGCAGTGAAGGGACTAGCGGGAGCTACGAGCAGTACTTC CASSEGTSGSYEQYF
- TRBJ2-1 TRBV24-1 14 once TGTGCCACCAGTGGCTCCTACTTAAACAATGAGCAGTTCTTC CATSGSYLNNEQFF
- TRBJ1-6 TRBV7-9 14 - TGTGCCAGCACCCCTGACGGGGATAATTCACCCCTCCACTTT CASTPDGDNSPLHF
- TRBJ2-7 TRBV5-1 13 once TGCGCCAGCAGCTTGGGGCAGAACTACGAGCAGTACTTC CASSLGQNYEQYF
TRBD1 TRBJ1-3 TRBV29-1 12 - TGCAGCGCCGGGGACAGCGGAAACACCATATATTTT CSAGDSGNTIYF
TRBD1 TRBJ2-7 TRBV6-2/TRBV6-3 14 - TGTGCCAGCAGTCCCACAGGGGACTCCTACGAGCAGTACTTC CASSPTGDSYEQYF
TRBD2 TRBJ2-7 TRBV10-2 13 - TGCGCCAGCACCATAGCGGGAGCCTACGAGCAGTACTTC CASTIAGAYEQYF
- TRBJ2-5 TRBV4-1 17 - TGCGCCAGCAGCCAAAGAGGGTCGGCTAAGTACCAAGAGACCCAGTACTTC CASSQRGSAKYQETQYF
- TRBJ2-7 TRBV30 12 - TGTGCCTGGAGACCAGGGGCCTACGAGCAGTACTTC CAWRPGAYEQYF
- TRBJ2-3 TRBV4-3 16 - TGCGCCAGCAGCCAAGATTGGGGTTCACGCACAGATACGCAGTATTTT CASSQDWGSRTDTQYF
- TRBJ1-1 TRBV19 14 - TGTGCCAGTAGGCAGGGAGGAACCGGCACTGAAGCTTTCTTT CASRQGGTGTEAFF
- TRBJ1-1 TRBV15 14 - TGTGCCACCAGCAGAGATGGGGTTATGACTGAAGCTTTCTTT CATSRDGVMTEAFF
TRBD2 TRBJ2-2 TRBV7-7 16 - TGTGCCAGCAGCTCCCTAGCGGGTGGTGGCCCCGGGGAGCTGTTTTTT CASSSLAGGGPGELFF
- TRBJ1-1 TRBV7-9 16 - TGTGCCAGCAGCACCCCCCGGGGCGGGGGGAATACTGAAGCTTTCTTT CASSTPRGGGNTEAFF
- TRBJ2-3 TRBV19 14 - TGTGCCAGTAGTATTAGCGGTGGTTCTGGTACGCAGTATTTT CASSISGGSGTQYF
TRBD1 TRBJ2-1 TRBV5-4 15 - TGTGCCAGCAGCTGGGGGACAGAACTATACAATGAGCAGTTCTTC CASSWGTELYNEQFF
TRBD1 TRBJ1-1 TRBV19 13 - TGTGCCACCCGGGACAGGGGGAACACTGAAGCTTTCTTT CATRDRGNTEAFF
- TRBJ2-5 TRBV4-1 15 - TGCGCCAGCAGCCAAGACCAAGCGGGCGACGGGACCCAGTACTTC CASSQDQAGDGTQYF
- TRBJ2-7 TRBV9 14 - TGTGCCAGCAGCGTAGGTGTCGCCGACTACGAGCAGTACTTC CASSVGVADYEQYF
- TRBJ2-7 TRBV4-1 16 few TGCGCCAGCAGCCAAGAGGAGGGACAGACGGGATCCGGGCAGTACTTC CASSQEEGQTGSGQYF
- TRBJ2-7 TRBV5-1 15 once TGCGCCAGCAGCTTGGCCGGCCAGGTCGCGGACGAGCAGTACTTC CASSLAGQVADEQYF
- TRBJ2-1 TRBV7-9 13 - TGTGCCAGCAGCTCACCGCTAACTTACGAGCAGTTCTTC CASSSPLTYEQFF
- TRBJ2-2 TRBV10-3 16 - TGTGCCATCAAAGACGGACCGGGACCGGGGGTCGGGGAGCTGTTTTTT CAIKDGPGPGVGELFF
- TRBJ2-1 TRBV6-6 14 - TGTGCCAGGTCCTGGGTGTCCGTTTACAATGAGCAGTTCTTC CARSWVSVYNEQFF
- TRBJ2-3 TRBV5-1 16 few TGCGCCAGCAGCCCCGGGGCGCAGAGAAACACAGATACGCAGTATTTT CASSPGAQRNTDTQYF
- TRBJ2-5 TRBV7-8 14 - TGTGCCAGCAGCTTACAACCGACGAGGGGGACCCAGTACTTC CASSLQPTRGTQYF
- TRBJ2-3 TRBV3-1/TRBV3-2 18 - TGTGCCAGCAGCCATTGGGGCTACGGATCCATGGGCACAGATACGCAGTATTTT CASSHWGYGSMGTDTQYF
- TRBJ1-1 TRBV21-1 14 - TGTGCCAGCAGCAAAGGGGGGGACAGGCGAGGGGCTTTCTTT CASSKGGDRRGAFF
TRBD2 TRBJ2-5 TRBV18 16 - TGTGCCAGCTCACGGATCGCGGGAGGGCCGTTGGAGACCCAGTACTTC CASSRIAGGPLETQYF
- TRBJ1-6 TRBV13 17 - TGTGCCAGCAGCTCCTGGACCGCGAGCTCCTATAATTCACCCCTCCACTTT CASSSWTASSYNSPLHF
TRBD1 TRBJ2-7 TRBV24-1 13 - TGTGCCACCAGTGATTGGGACAGCTACGAGCAGTACTTC CATSDWDSYEQYF
TRBD2 TRBJ2-7 TRBV28 15 - TGTGCCAGCAGTCACGGACTAGCGCTCTCCTACGAGCAGTACTTC CASSHGLALSYEQYF
- TRBJ2-2 TRBV27 13 - TGTGCCAGCAGGCTGGGCGGGGCCGGGGAGCTGTTTTTT CASRLGGAGELFF